The 29 T cell receptor beta chains below were found in one sample sequenced in a study of shared clonotypes between healthy human individuals. This table comes from immunoSEQ multiplex PCR, and its TCRdb copy is limited to in-frame clones, with some not included. Here the sample spans around 2.5 million clones, under 95% being singletons. Material for sequencing was naive CD4+ T cells from PBMCs. As to subset: CD45RA+ positively selected. The source of these receptors is a man aged 18 to 29 in good health. Some clones in this sample may be carry-over from other donors' samples.

The rearrangement links TRBV9 to TRBJ2-1; TRBD1 matches at 7 bases. The J segment lost 9 bases and the V segment lost 3 bases, leaving 12 bases of the junction unmatched. The CDR3 has 15 amino acids. The V gene's germline CDR1 is SGDLS and CDR2 YYNGEE. This chain's CDR3 is CASSGAAGPGGEQFF. The CDR3 bases are TGTGCCAGCAGCGGGGCAGCAGGGCCAGGGGGTGAGCAGTTCTTC.

V and J are TRBV6-1 and TRBJ1-3; D is uncertain. The CDR3 spans 13 residues. Trimming left V 8 bases short and J 0 bases short, with 8 bases between. The V gene's germline CDR1 is MNHNS and CDR2 SASEGT. CDR3 nucleotide sequence: TGTGCCAGCTCGGACGCCTCTGGAAACACCATATATTTT. Translated: CASSDASGNTIYF.

This chain uses TRBV5-8 with TRBJ2-3; possibly TRBD2 for D (5 bases). From germline, CDR1 is SGHTS and CDR2 YDEGEE. The V gene lost 4 bases and the J gene lost 3 bases, with 9 bases spanning the gap. The CDR3 has 13 amino acids. The CDR3 reads CASSTPGTDTQYF. The CDR3 coding sequence is TGTGCCAGCAGCACCCCGGGAACAGATACGCAGTATTTT.

The chain couples TRBV19 to TRBJ1-2, with D possibly matching TRBD1 (5 bases). The germline V and J ends were trimmed by 2 bases and 2 bases, with 12 bases remaining between them. Germline CDR1 reads LNHDA; CDR2 reads SQIVND (reference sequence). The length of the CDR3 is 15 residues. The CDR3 sequence is CASSIIRGRNYGYTF. The CDR3 DNA is TGTGCCAGTAGTATAATTAGGGGACGCAACTATGGCTACACCTTC.

The chain joins TRBV18 to TRBJ2-2, with 13 bases matching TRBD2. V was pared by 3 bases and J by 4 bases, with 11 bases of the junction left unmatched. Germline V gives CDR1 KGHSH, CDR2 LQKENI. The CDR3 is 19 residues long. The CDR3 sequence is CASSPPPGLAGRTTGELFF. Here the CDR3 DNA reads TGTGCCAGCTCACCTCCCCCGGGACTAGCGGGGAGGACCACCGGGGAGCTGTTTTTT.

The gene calls are TRBV6-5 and TRBJ1-1; tentatively, D is TRBD1 (5 bases). Trimming removed 6 bases from V and 1 base from J, with 15 bases in between. This CDR3 is 15 amino acids long. Looked up from germline, CDR1 is MNHEY and CDR2 is SVGAGI. The CDR3, as DNA: TGTGCCAGCAGCCGTCCCGTGGGGGAGAACACTGAAGCTTTCTTT. Amino acids: CASSRPVGENTEAFF.

The chain combines TRBV5-4 with TRBJ1-1; D is unresolved. The CDR3 consists of 13 residues. From germline, CDR1 is SGHNT and CDR2 YYREEE (reference sequence). V dropped 0 bases and J dropped 3 bases, with 6 bases sitting between them. The CDR3 bases are TGTGCCAGCAGCTTGGTGTCTCACACTGAAGCTTTCTTT. Protein product: CASSLVSHTEAFF.

This sequence joins TRBV6-1 and TRBJ2-3; the D gene is possibly TRBD2 (5 bases). Germline V gene data show CDR1 as MNHNS and CDR2 as SASEGT. The V end was cut by 0 bases, the J end by 1 base, with 11 bases between. The CDR3 extends over 16 amino acids. The CDR3 sequence: CASSEASGSGTDTQYF. DNA of the CDR3: TGTGCCAGCAGTGAAGCGAGTGGTAGCGGCACAGATACGCAGTATTTT.

The CDR3 region is CASSPQQKSSYEQYF. The CDR3 DNA sequence: TGTGCCAGCAGTCCGCAACAGAAATCCTCCTACGAGCAGTACTTC. The gene calls are TRBV28 and TRBJ2-5; D is ambiguous. The end of the DNA fits TRBJ2-7 better, so the J call may be wrong. CDR1 and CDR2 (germline): MDHEN, SYDVKM. The CDR3 contains 15 residues.

The chain employs TRBV6-1 and TRBJ1-5; 9 bases line up with TRBD1. J lost 6 bases, V lost 5 bases, and 5 bases had no gene match. Germline loops: CDR1 MNHNS, CDR2 SASEGT. The length of the CDR3 is 14 residues. Here the CDR3 reads CASSRDRVGQPQHF. DNA for the CDR3: TGTGCCAGCAGTAGGGACAGGGTAGGTCAGCCCCAGCATTTT.

This rearrangement joins TRBV27 to TRBJ2-1; D is possibly TRBD2 (7 bases). CDR1 MNHEY and CDR2 SMNVEV come from the germline V gene (reference sequence). With 8 bases removed from V and 12 bases from J, the gap between germline ends came to 20 bases. The CDR3 has 13 residues. DNA of the CDR3: TGTGCCAGCTCAAGACGCCGGGGGGCGCGGCAGTTCTTC. As protein: CASSRRRGARQFF.

The J gene is TRBJ2-2, the V gene TRBV2, with 9 bases matching TRBD2. CDR1 is SNHLY and CDR2 is FYNNEI in the germline V gene. V lost 8 bases and J lost 0; bases outside the gene matches: 4. CDR3 length: 15 amino acids. CDR3 loop: CASGGLAANTGELFF. Written as DNA, the CDR3 is TGTGCCAGCGGGGGACTAGCAGCGAACACCGGGGAGCTGTTTTTT.

The rearrangement links TRBV7-9 to TRBJ2-7; 12 nucleotides line up with TRBD2. This CDR3 contains 17 residues. V dropped 3 bases and J dropped 2; count of bases not matched to a gene: 8. Germline V lookup: CDR1 SEHNR, CDR2 FQNEAQ (reference sequence). The CDR3 reads CASSLPSGRAWAYEQYF. For the CDR3, the DNA is TGTGCCAGCAGCTTGCCTAGCGGGAGGGCCTGGGCCTACGAGCAGTACTTC.

The J gene is TRBJ1-3, the V gene TRBV5-1; 9 bases align to TRBD1. V lost 4 bases, J lost 0 bases, and 11 bases stayed unmatched. CDR1 is SGHRS, CDR2 YFSETQ, per germline. The CDR3 has 18 residues. CDR3 sequence (DNA): TGCGCCAGCAGCCAAGCAGGACAGGGGCGAAGCTCTGGAAACACCATATATTTT. Its protein is CASSQAGQGRSSGNTIYF.

The V call is TRBV21-1, the J call TRBJ2-3; TRBD2, the table's D call, was not compared with the DNA. TRBV21-1 corresponds to a pseudogene. CDR3 length: 14 residues. The CDR3 nucleotides are TGTGCCAGCAGCAAAAGAAGAGAGGCAAATACGCAGTATTTT. It encodes CASSKRREANTQYF.

The chain uses TRBV7-3 and TRBJ1-2; 9 nucleotides match TRBD1. The V and J ends lost 5 bases and 8 bases, in that order; junction bases with no gene match: 6. Germline CDR1 SGHTA, CDR2 FQGTGA. This CDR3 spans 13 amino acids. CDR3 loop: CASSPGTGIGYTF. CDR3 bases: TGTGCCAGCAGCCCCGGGACAGGGATCGGCTACACCTTC.

CDR3 amino acids: CASSKAGQGIYEQYF. CDR3 nucleotide sequence: TGTGCCAGCAGCAAAGCGGGACAGGGGATTTACGAGCAGTACTTC. The V gene is TRBV7-3, the J gene TRBJ2-7, with TRBD1 matching over 10 bases. J was trimmed by 4 bases and V by 5 bases; bases with no gene match: 8. CDR3 length equals 15 residues. Germline lookup yields CDR1 SGHTA and CDR2 FQGTGA.

This clone has just a few counts. This same CDR3 is encoded by further DNA sequences in the sample. The chain recombines TRBV27 with TRBJ1-1; D uncertain. The germline V gene encodes CDR1 MNHEY and CDR2 SMNVEV (reference sequence). V was pared by 3 bases and J by 0 bases, with 5 bases between. CDR3 length: 13 amino acids. The CDR3 DNA follows: TGTGCCAGCAGTTTGGGGATGAACACTGAAGCTTTCTTT. It specifies CASSLGMNTEAFF.

As to this clone: At the DNA level, this CDR3 is encoded by other sequences in the same sample as well. The chain has TRBV18 and TRBJ2-3, with D possibly being TRBD1 (5 bases). The V end was cut by 3 bases, the J end by 0 bases, with 7 bases between. The CDR3 length is 14 residues. Germline CDR1 and CDR2: KGHSH and LQKENI. CDR3 amino acids: CASSPQGSTDTQYF. As DNA, the CDR3 is TGTGCCAGCTCACCGCAGGGAAGCACAGATACGCAGTATTTT.

The gene calls are TRBV19 and TRBJ2-5; weak D call: TRBD1 (7 bases). This CDR3 spans 14 amino acids. V was shortened by 6 bases and J by 3 bases, with 14 bases between the two germline ends. CDR1 and CDR2 from the germline V gene are LNHDA and SQIVND (reference sequence). CDR3 residues: CASRRGTAKETQYF. The CDR3 DNA is TGTGCCAGTAGACGCGGGACAGCGAAAGAGACCCAGTACTTC.

The chain carries TRBV2 and TRBJ1-2; the D is unclear. V lost 6 bases to trimming and J lost 3 bases, with 14 bases between them. This CDR3 has 14 residues. Germline CDR1 SNHLY, CDR2 FYNNEI. The CDR3 nucleotides are TGTGCCAGCAGCCTGGGCCAGGCTTACTATGGCTACACCTTC. Protein: CASSLGQAYYGYTF.

This clone turned up a few times. The V gene is TRBV19, the J gene TRBJ1-1, with D hard to call. From germline, CDR1 is LNHDA and CDR2 SQIVND (reference sequence). Trimming pared 1 base from V and 1 base from J, leaving 16 bases between. This CDR3 is 17 amino acids long. CDR3: CASSIGAGRLGNTEAFF. The CDR3 DNA is TGTGCCAGTAGTATAGGGGCAGGTAGGTTAGGGAACACTGAAGCTTTCTTT.

The chain couples TRBV28 to TRBJ2-1, with 10 bases aligning to TRBD2. Germline V gene lookup returns CDR1 MDHEN and CDR2 SYDVKM. V lost 2 bases and J lost 8; bases outside the gene matches: 12. This CDR3 region has 17 residues. The CDR3 DNA follows: TGTGCCAGCAGTTTAAGAGTGCTAGCGGGAGAATCTCATGAGCAGTTCTTC. Protein product: CASSLRVLAGESHEQFF.

The chain joins TRBV7-6 to TRBJ1-5; 7 nucleotides align to TRBD1. Looked up from germline, CDR1 is SGHVS and CDR2 is FNYEAQ. V lost 5 bases, J lost 3 bases, and 10 bases stayed unmatched. The CDR3 has 16 amino acids. The CDR3 loop reads CASSILRGEDNQPQHF. The CDR3 nucleotides are TGTGCCAGCAGCATCCTCAGGGGGGAGGACAATCAGCCCCAGCATTTT.

Note on this clone: Other DNA sequences from this sample encode an identical CDR3 as well. The chain couples TRBV29-1 to TRBJ2-4, with D perhaps TRBD2 (7 bases). The CDR3 runs to 13 residues. The V end was cut by 6 bases, the J end by 1 base, with 10 bases between. CDR1 is SQVTM and CDR2 is ANQGSEA in the germline V gene. The CDR3 DNA reads TGCAGCGTCGGGGGGCGGGCCAAAAACATTCAGTACTTC. Its translation is CSVGGRAKNIQYF.

The CDR3 protein is CASSEPGQGYEKLFF. DNA of the CDR3: TGTGCCAGCAGTGAACCGGGACAGGGGTACGAAAAACTGTTTTTT. The V call is TRBV25-1, the J call TRBJ1-4, with 10 positions matching TRBD1. The germline gives CDR1 MGHDK, CDR2 SYGVNS. V dropped 2 bases and J dropped 8; count of bases not matched to a gene: 5. This CDR3 spans 15 amino acids.

The chain has TRBV6-1 and TRBJ1-5; tentatively, D is TRBD1 (5 bases). The CDR3 contains 13 residues. V lost 6 bases and J lost 5, with 11 bases in between. Germline assignment: CDR1 MNHNS and CDR2 SASEGT. The CDR3 nucleotides read TGTGCCAGCAGACAGGATCTCCATCAGCCCCAGCATTTT. Its protein product is CASRQDLHQPQHF.

This chain links TRBV18 with TRBJ2-7; D is perhaps TRBD2 (5 bases). Germline CDR1 and CDR2: KGHSH and LQKENI. CDR3 length: 13 residues. Trimming shortened V by 3 bases and J by 2 bases, and 8 bases separated the two germline ends. CDR3 DNA: TGTGCCAGCTCACCGAGGGTCGCCTACGAGCAGTACTTC. It encodes CASSPRVAYEQYF.

The chain recombines TRBV5-1 with TRBJ2-7; TRBD2 agrees at 7 bases. The CDR3 contains 13 residues. Germline V lookup: CDR1 SGHRS, CDR2 YFSETQ. Trimming at V came to 4 bases and at J to 6 bases, leaving 7 bases not matched to a gene. The CDR3 sequence: CASSRGEAGEQYF. The CDR3 DNA follows: TGCGCCAGCAGCCGGGGGGAAGCGGGCGAGCAGTACTTC.